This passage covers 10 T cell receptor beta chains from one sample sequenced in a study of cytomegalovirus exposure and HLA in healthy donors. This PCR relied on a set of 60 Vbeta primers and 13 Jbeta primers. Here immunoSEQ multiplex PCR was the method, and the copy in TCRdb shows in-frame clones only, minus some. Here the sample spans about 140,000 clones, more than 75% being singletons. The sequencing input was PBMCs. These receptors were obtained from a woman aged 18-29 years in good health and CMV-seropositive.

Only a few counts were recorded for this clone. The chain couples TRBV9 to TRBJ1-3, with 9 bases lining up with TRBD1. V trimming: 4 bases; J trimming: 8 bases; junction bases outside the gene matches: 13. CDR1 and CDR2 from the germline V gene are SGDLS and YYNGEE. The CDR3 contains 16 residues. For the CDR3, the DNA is TGTGCCAGCAGCCAAGAACCGGGACAGGGTAGAGACACCATATATTTT. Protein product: CASSQEPGQGRDTIYF.

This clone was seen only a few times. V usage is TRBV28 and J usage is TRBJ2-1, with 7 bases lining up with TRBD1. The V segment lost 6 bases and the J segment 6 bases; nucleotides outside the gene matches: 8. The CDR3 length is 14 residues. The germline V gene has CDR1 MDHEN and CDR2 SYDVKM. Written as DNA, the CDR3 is TGTGCCAGCAGGACAGGGACCATCGGCAATGAGCAGTTCTTC. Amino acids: CASRTGTIGNEQFF.

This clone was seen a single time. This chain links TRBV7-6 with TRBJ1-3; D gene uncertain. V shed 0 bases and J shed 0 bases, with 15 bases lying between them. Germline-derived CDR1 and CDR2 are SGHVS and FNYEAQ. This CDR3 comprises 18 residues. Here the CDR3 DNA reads TGTGCCAGCAGCTTAGCGCTATCTATGAGAGGCTCTGGAAACACCATATATTTT. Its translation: CASSLALSMRGSGNTIYF.

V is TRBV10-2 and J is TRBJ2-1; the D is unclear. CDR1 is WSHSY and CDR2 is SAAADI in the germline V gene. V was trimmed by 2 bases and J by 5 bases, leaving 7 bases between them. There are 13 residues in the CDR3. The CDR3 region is CASSEDTNNEQFF. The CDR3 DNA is TGCGCCAGCAGTGAGGACACCAACAATGAGCAGTTCTTC.

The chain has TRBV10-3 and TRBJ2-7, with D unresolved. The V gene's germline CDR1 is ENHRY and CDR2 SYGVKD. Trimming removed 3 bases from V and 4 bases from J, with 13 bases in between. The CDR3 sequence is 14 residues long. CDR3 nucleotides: TGTGCCATCAGTGATGCGTCGGAGCCTTACGAGCAGTACTTC. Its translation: CAISDASEPYEQYF.

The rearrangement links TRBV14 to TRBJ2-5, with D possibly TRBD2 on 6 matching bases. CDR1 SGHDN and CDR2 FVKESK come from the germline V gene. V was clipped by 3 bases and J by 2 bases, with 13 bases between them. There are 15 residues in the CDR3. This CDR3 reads CASSHIREFQETQYF. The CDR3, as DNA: TGTGCCAGCAGCCATATACGGGAGTTTCAAGAGACCCAGTACTTC. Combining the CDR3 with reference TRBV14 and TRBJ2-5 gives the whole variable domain EAGVTQFPSHSVIEKGQTVTLRCDPISGHDNLYWYRRVMGKEIKFLLHFVKESKQDESGMPNNRFLAERTGGTYSTLKVQPAELEDSGVYFCASSHIREFQETQYFGPGTRLLVL.

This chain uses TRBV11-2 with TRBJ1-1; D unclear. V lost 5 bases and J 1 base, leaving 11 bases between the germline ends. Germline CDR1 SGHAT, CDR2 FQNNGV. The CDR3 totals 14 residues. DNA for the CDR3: TGTGCCAGCAGCCCTCGACACGGGAACACTGAAGCTTTCTTT. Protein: CASSPRHGNTEAFF.

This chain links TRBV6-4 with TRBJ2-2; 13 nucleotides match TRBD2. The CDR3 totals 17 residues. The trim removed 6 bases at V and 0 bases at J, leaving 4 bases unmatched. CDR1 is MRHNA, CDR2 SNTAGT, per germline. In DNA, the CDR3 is TGTGCCAGCAGCTTGACTAGCGGGGGGCCGAACACCGGGGAGCTGTTTTTT. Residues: CASSLTSGGPNTGELFF.

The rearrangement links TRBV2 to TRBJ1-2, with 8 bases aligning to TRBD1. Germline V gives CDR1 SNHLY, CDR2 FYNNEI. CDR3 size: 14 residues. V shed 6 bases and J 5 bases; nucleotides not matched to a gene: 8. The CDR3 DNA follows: TGTGCCAGCAGCCCCGGACAGGGTTCGTATGGCTACACCTTC. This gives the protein CASSPGQGSYGYTF.

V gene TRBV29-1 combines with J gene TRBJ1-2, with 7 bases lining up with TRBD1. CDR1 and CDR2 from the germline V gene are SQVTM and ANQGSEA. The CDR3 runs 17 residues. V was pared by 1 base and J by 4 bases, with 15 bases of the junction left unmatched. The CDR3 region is CSVEGPFRRQGSYGYTF. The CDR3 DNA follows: TGCAGCGTTGAAGGCCCATTTAGACGACAGGGATCCTATGGCTACACCTTC.